These T cell receptor beta chains were read from a single sample in a study of Ad26.COV2.S vaccination and SARS-CoV-2 variants. The data were produced by immunoSEQ multiplex PCR, yet TCRdb's version contains in-frame clones alone and is incomplete. The sample lists around 320,000 clones, roughly 84% seen once, with around 3.6% in the top ten. The sample consisted of peripheral blood, taken in a trial of Ad26.COV2.S vaccine versus placebo. Every receptor here comes from a person between 18 and 65 years old who received the Ad26.COV2.S COVID-19 vaccine or a placebo. Both conserved end residues are part of each CDR3. The order of the fields is clone size, D gene, V gene, J gene, CDR3 DNA, CDR3 protein. The D gene is left open where the match is weak. Only part of the rows carry a size: once, few, many, or a class if the clone is expanded.

once	-	TRBV5-1	TRBJ1-4	TGCGCCAGCAGCTTTGGAGATACAGGGTCGGAAAAACTGTTTTTT	CASSFGDTGSEKLFF
few	-	TRBV6-2/TRBV6-3	TRBJ1-1	TGTGCCAGCAGTTACTTCCGGGACTGGAACTCTGAAGCTTTCTTT	CASSYFRDWNSEAFF
-	-	TRBV7-3	TRBJ2-5	TGTGCCAGCAGCTTAGAGGGGGGGCCTCAAGAGACCCAGTACTTC	CASSLEGGPQETQYF
-	-	TRBV12-3/TRBV12-4	TRBJ1-3	TGTGCCAGCAGTAAGTTTGAGGGAAACACCATATATTTT	CASSKFEGNTIYF
-	-	TRBV19	TRBJ1-1	TGTGCCAGTAGTGTGGGTAAGAACACTGAAGCTTTCTTT	CASSVGKNTEAFF
-	-	TRBV9	TRBJ1-2	TGTGCCAGCAGCGAAAGTCAGGTATATGGCTACACCTTC	CASSESQVYGYTF
-	-	TRBV30	TRBJ1-3	TGTGCCTGGAGTGTAAGGCAGAGCTCTGGAAACACCATATATTTT	CAWSVRQSSGNTIYF
once	TRBD1	TRBV7-2	TRBJ1-1	TGTGCCAGCAGCCCGGGGACAGCGGGCGCTGAAGCTTTCTTT	CASSPGTAGAEAFF
-	-	TRBV6-1	TRBJ1-4	TGTGCCAGCAGTGAAATAGTGGGTTATGCTAATGAAAAACTGTTTTTT	CASSEIVGYANEKLFF
-	-	TRBV7-6	TRBJ2-2	TGTGCCAGCAGCGGCCCGGACGGTCCGGGTGGGGAGCTGTTTTTT	CASSGPDGPGGELFF
-	-	TRBV6-5	TRBJ1-2	TGTGCCAGCAAAACCCCTCAGGGGAATTATGGCTACACCTTC	CASKTPQGNYGYTF
few	TRBD1	TRBV4-1	TRBJ1-2	TGCGCCAGCAGCCAAGGCGGGGCGACAGGGTATGGCTACACCTTC	CASSQGGATGYGYTF
-	TRBD1	TRBV5-1	TRBJ1-2	TGCGCCAGCAGCTTCCCAGGGGGGGATGGCTACACCTTC	CASSFPGGDGYTF
-	-	TRBV9	TRBJ2-2	TGTGCCAGCAGCGGATACAGGGAGGTGGACACCGGGGAGCTGTTTTTT	CASSGYREVDTGELFF
few	-	TRBV6-2/TRBV6-3	TRBJ2-1	TGTGCCAGCAGTACACGGACAGAAAGATGGATTAGTAGCTCCTACAATGAGCAGTTCTTC	CASSTRTERWISSSYNEQFF
-	-	TRBV3-1/TRBV3-2	TRBJ1-6	TGTGCCAGCAGCCAAGTGAGGGTGGATAATTCACCCCTCCACTTT	CASSQVRVDNSPLHF
-	-	TRBV19	TRBJ1-2	TGTGCCAGTAGTGATGACAGCTATGGCTACACCTTC	CASSDDSYGYTF
-	-	TRBV5-4	TRBJ2-5	TGTGCCAGCAGCTTAATCCCCGGGGGTGACCAAGAGACCCAGTACTTC	CASSLIPGGDQETQYF
-	-	TRBV12-3/TRBV12-4	TRBJ2-7	TGTGCCAGCAGTGCCAGGAGGGAGCAGTACTTC	CASSARREQYF
-	TRBD1	TRBV15	TRBJ1-1	TGTGCCACCAGCAGAGGCGGACAGGGAGGCACTGAAGCTTTCTTT	CATSRGGQGGTEAFF
-	TRBD1	TRBV7-6	TRBJ1-2	TGTGCCAGCAGCCCGACCCGGACAGGGGGCGGCCGTAGCTACACCTTC	CASSPTRTGGGRSYTF
-	-	TRBV7-9	TRBJ2-7	TGTGCCAGCAGCTTGACTGCCTACGAGCAGTACTTC	CASSLTAYEQYF